Below are 27 T cell receptor beta chains sequenced from a single sample in a study of T cells after yellow fever vaccination. Each CDR3 protein gets one entry after TCRdb re-called the 5' RACE reads with MiXCR. Of 300,000 to 400,000 distinct CDR3 sequences in the sample, about 6.2% were seen once. Sequencing was performed on PBMCs, taken 5 days after the yellow fever booster vaccination. These receptors all come from a man aged 25 to 40 who received the YFV17D yellow fever vaccine.

The chain carries TRBV18 and TRBJ1-5, with D tentatively TRBD1 (5 bases). Germline CDR1 reads KGHSH; CDR2 reads LQKENI. Deletions cut 2 bases from V and 7 bases from J, with 9 bases between. The CDR3 spans 13 residues. CDR3 sequence (DNA): TGTGCCAGCTCACCAGCTGGGGGGCAGCCCCAGCATTTT. Translation: CASSPAGGQPQHF.

This clonotype has more than one count but fewer than ten. This chain uses TRBV19 with TRBJ2-1; 9 bases match TRBD1. V shed 4 bases, J shed 2 bases, and the junction held 9 bases outside the gene matches. The CDR3 is made up of 17 amino acids. CDR1 and CDR2 (germline): LNHDA, SQIVND (reference sequence). The CDR3 DNA is TGTGCCAGTAGTACCCGGACAGGGGATAGGCCCTACAATGAGCAGTTCTTC. Its protein is CASSTRTGDRPYNEQFF. Filled out from reference TRBV19 and TRBJ2-1, the complete variable domain reads DGGITQSPKYLFRKEGQNVTLSCEQNLNHDAMYWYRQDPGQGLRLIYYSQIVNDFQKGDIAEGYSVSREKKESFPLTVTSAQKNPTAFYLCASSTRTGDRPYNEQFFGPGTRLTVL.

This chain joins TRBV10-3 and TRBJ2-5, with 9 bases lining up with TRBD2. The CDR3 covers 15 residues. Trimming took 0 bases from V and 4 from J; bases not matched to a gene: 3. CDR1 and CDR2 (germline): ENHRY, SYGVKD. The CDR3 region is CAISESVSGRETQYF. DNA of the CDR3: TGTGCCATCAGTGAGTCAGTTAGCGGGAGAGAGACCCAGTACTTC.

This clonotype was counted between two and nine times. The rearrangement uses TRBV28 and TRBJ1-4; D unclear. Germline values: CDR1 MDHEN, CDR2 SYDVKM. V was pared by 6 bases and J by 0 bases, with 17 bases between. The CDR3 is 17 amino acids. CDR3: CASSPGGQEATNEKLFF. As DNA, the CDR3 is TGTGCCAGCAGCCCCGGCGGGCAAGAGGCAACTAATGAAAAACTGTTTTTT.

This clonotype was detected ten times or more. The chain uses TRBV3-1 and TRBJ1-4; 8 bases align to TRBD1. The CDR3 has 16 residues. Looked up from germline, CDR1 is LGHDT and CDR2 is YNNKEL (reference sequence). V lost 0 bases to trimming and J lost 7 bases; unmatched junction nucleotides: 7. In DNA, the CDR3 is TGTGCCAGCAGCCAAGATCTCAGGGGGCGAGGTGAAAAACTGTTTTTT. Amino acids: CASSQDLRGRGEKLFF.

This clonotype appeared a few times. The CDR3 is CASSWTSGMETQYF. CDR3 coding DNA: TGTGCCAGCAGTTGGACTAGCGGGATGGAGACCCAGTACTTC. This chain connects TRBV6-2 or TRBV6-3 to TRBJ2-5; 12 bases match TRBD2. V was pared by 4 bases and J by 5 bases, with 2 bases of the junction left unmatched. Germline V CDR1 and CDR2: MNHEY, SVGEGT. The CDR3 is 14 residues long.

In this sample, this clonotype turned up a few times. This chain links TRBV19 with TRBJ2-1, with TRBD1 matching 8 bases. Germline lookup yields CDR1 LNHDA and CDR2 SQIVND (reference sequence). With V trimmed by 7 bases and J by 6 bases, 5 bases remained unmatched. This CDR3 comprises 13 residues. This CDR3 reads CASTAGGFNEQFF. DNA of the CDR3: TGTGCCAGTACCGCAGGGGGCTTCAATGAGCAGTTCTTC.

This clonotype was detected ten times or more. The V and J genes are TRBV5-1 and TRBJ1-3; D not certain. This CDR3 contains 17 residues. CDR1 and CDR2 from the germline V gene are SGHRS and YFSETQ. The V and J ends lost 0 bases and 0 bases respectively, with 13 bases between them. CDR3 sequence (DNA): TGCGCCAGCAGCTTGGGTGACCGCCCGCTCTCTGGAAACACCATATATTTT. Its translation is CASSLGDRPLSGNTIYF.

This clonotype came up many times. The genes are TRBV20-1 and TRBJ2-7, with TRBD2 matching 12 bases. Unmatched junction bases numbered 10, after V lost 3 bases and J lost 7 bases. CDR1 and CDR2 (germline): DFQATT, SNEGSKA (reference sequence). This CDR3 is built from 15 residues. The CDR3 coding sequence is TGCAGTGCTAGGGCCCCGACTAGCGGGAGCGGGGAGCAGTACTTC. It yields the protein CSARAPTSGSGEQYF.

This clonotype has a handful of counts. The chain has TRBV3-1 and TRBJ2-3; D is unclear. Germline lookup yields CDR1 LGHDT and CDR2 YNNKEL (reference sequence). V gave up 0 bases and J gave up 4 bases, with 5 bases separating them. CDR3 length equals 13 residues. The CDR3 nucleotides are TGTGCCAGCAGCCAAGATCACTCAGATACGCAGTATTTT. This encodes CASSQDHSDTQYF.

V is TRBV20-1 and J is TRBJ2-7; no firm D call. The CDR3 covers 13 residues. Germline V gives CDR1 DFQATT, CDR2 SNEGSKA (reference sequence). Trimming took 6 bases from V and 4 from J, leaving 16 bases between them. CDR3 sequence: CSALPRVGYEQYF. Written as DNA, the CDR3 is TGCAGTGCCCTCCCTAGGGTAGGGTACGAGCAGTACTTC.

This clonotype was detected many times. The V call is TRBV14, the J call TRBJ2-2, with D possibly TRBD2 on 5 matching bases. The V gene lost 6 bases and the J gene lost 5 bases, with 16 bases spanning the gap. The CDR3 extends over 15 amino acids. Germline loops: CDR1 SGHDN, CDR2 FVKESK. CDR3 protein: CASSPPGSGTGELFF. Here the CDR3 DNA reads TGTGCCAGCAGTCCCCCGGGAAGTGGGACCGGGGAGCTGTTTTTT.

The V call is TRBV19, the J call TRBJ1-5; D gene unclear. The ends were cut back, 5 bases at V and 0 bases at J, with 11 bases in the middle. This CDR3 contains 15 residues. Germline V CDR1 and CDR2: LNHDA, SQIVND (reference sequence). The chain's CDR3 is CASSSWFRSNQPQHF. DNA of the CDR3: TGTGCCAGTAGTTCCTGGTTCCGTAGCAATCAGCCCCAGCATTTT.

The sample holds many counts of this clonotype. The rearrangement joins TRBV19 to TRBJ2-7; 14 bases agree with TRBD2. Germline V lookup: CDR1 LNHDA, CDR2 SQIVND (reference sequence). CDR3 size: 14 residues. Trimming removed 5 bases from V and 8 bases from J; junction bases left unmatched: 5. The CDR3 sequence is CASSAGLAGAKQYF. In DNA, the CDR3 is TGTGCCAGTAGTGCGGGACTAGCGGGAGCTAAGCAGTACTTC.

This clonotype has at least ten counts. This chain links TRBV5-1 with TRBJ1-1, with unresolved D. V shed 9 bases and J shed 8 bases, with 17 bases lying between them. This CDR3 is 12 amino acids long. The V gene's germline CDR1 is SGHRS and CDR2 YFSETQ. For the CDR3, the DNA is TGCGCCACTTCGGACGGGATTGGGGAAGCTTTCTTT. Protein product: CATSDGIGEAFF.

This clonotype has only a few counts. The rearrangement joins TRBV19 to TRBJ2-2; the D gene is possibly TRBD1 (6 bases). Germline CDR1 reads LNHDA; CDR2 reads SQIVND (reference sequence). CDR3 length: 15 amino acids. V lost 4 bases, J lost 0 bases, and 9 bases lay in between. The CDR3 nucleotides read TGTGCCAGTAGTACCCGGACAGCGAACACCGGGGAGCTGTTTTTT. It yields the protein CASSTRTANTGELFF.

This clonotype was found many times. The chain joins TRBV27 to TRBJ2-7; 9 bases align to TRBD1. With V trimmed by 9 bases and J by 6 bases, 6 bases remained unmatched. The CDR3 consists of 12 residues. CDR1 is MNHEY and CDR2 is SMNVEV in the germline V gene (reference sequence). CDR3 in amino acids: CASGGQGLEQYF. For the CDR3, the DNA is TGTGCCAGTGGGGGACAGGGCCTCGAGCAGTACTTC.

This clonotype was seen many times. The chain is built from TRBV10-3 and TRBJ2-3; TRBD2 matches at 10 bases. V dropped 2 bases and J dropped 4; count of bases not matched to a gene: 9. The CDR3 has 17 amino acids. Germline lookup yields CDR1 ENHRY and CDR2 SYGVKD. Written as DNA, the CDR3 is TGTGCCATCAGTGAGGCCGAGCGGGAGGGAGTGGCAGATACGCAGTATTTT. Translation: CAISEAEREGVADTQYF.

This clonotype was counted between two and nine times. The chain is built from TRBV29-1 and TRBJ2-5, with D maybe TRBD1 (6 bases). Germline CDR1 reads SQVTM; CDR2 reads ANQGSEA. CDR3 size: 14 residues. Trimming took off 7 bases at V and 2 bases at J, with 17 bases between the two ends. CDR3 sequence (DNA): TGCAGCGCCCTGCGTCCGGACAGACAAGAGACCCAGTACTTC. Protein sequence: CSALRPDRQETQYF.

This clonotype turned up a few times. The chain combines TRBV4-3 with TRBJ2-2; D might be TRBD2 (6 bases). Per germline, CDR1 LGHNA and CDR2 YSLEER. This CDR3 has 15 amino acids. V shed 9 bases and J shed 4 bases, with 18 bases lying between them. CDR3 sequence: CASQPGLPSTGELFF. For the CDR3, the DNA is TGCGCCAGTCAGCCGGGACTCCCTTCCACCGGGGAGCTGTTTTTT.

The CDR3 DNA follows: TGCAGTGCTAGAAGGGACCCCACGCAAGAGACCCAGTACTTC. Its translation is CSARRDPTQETQYF. The rearrangement links TRBV20-1 to TRBJ2-5; D may correspond to TRBD1 or TRBD2 (5 bases each). Between the trimmed V and J ends, which lost 2 bases and 2 bases, there was a span of 12 bases. This CDR3 has 14 amino acids. CDR1 is DFQATT and CDR2 is SNEGSKA in the germline V gene (reference sequence).

This clonotype was seen many times. This chain joins TRBV7-2 and TRBJ1-1, with a possible D match to TRBD1 (5 bases). The V gene's germline CDR1 is SGHTA and CDR2 FQGNSA. The CDR3 covers 14 residues. Trimming shortened V by 3 bases and J by 6 bases, and 14 bases separated the two germline ends. CDR3 in amino acids: CASSFTGAGAEAFF. DNA of the CDR3: TGTGCCAGCAGCTTTACAGGAGCCGGGGCTGAAGCTTTCTTT.

This clonotype was seen only a few times. CDR3 amino acids: CASSTQGAASYEQYF. CDR3 DNA sequence: TGTGCCAGCAGTACCCAGGGGGCCGCCTCCTACGAGCAGTACTTC. The gene calls are TRBV2 and TRBJ2-7, with TRBD1 identical over 8 bases. CDR3 length equals 15 residues. Looked up from germline, CDR1 is SNHLY and CDR2 is FYNNEI. V lost 5 bases and J lost 0; bases outside the gene matches: 6. The whole variable domain, filled in from reference TRBV2 and TRBJ2-7, reads EPEVTQTPSHQVTQMGQEVILRCVPISNHLYFYWYRQILGQKVEFLVSFYNNEISEKSEIFDDQFSVERPDGSNFTLKIRSTKLEDSAMYFCASSTQGAASYEQYFGPGTRLTVT.

The chain uses TRBV18 and TRBJ2-1; tentative D call: TRBD2 (6 bases). Germline-derived CDR1 and CDR2 are KGHSH and LQKENI. CDR3 length: 16 amino acids. Trimming took off 0 bases at V and 4 bases at J, with 13 bases between the two ends. In DNA, the CDR3 is TGTGCCAGCTCACCACCTGAGATCCGGGGGTACAATGAGCAGTTCTTC. Its protein product is CASSPPEIRGYNEQFF. Drawing the rest from reference TRBV18 and TRBJ2-1, the complete variable domain is NAGVMQNPRHLVRRRGQEARLRCSPMKGHSHVYWYRQLPEEGLKFMVYLQKENIIDESGMPKERFSAEFPKEGPSILRIQQVVRGDSAAYFCASSPPEIRGYNEQFFGPGTRLTVL.

The rearrangement links TRBV29-1 to TRBJ2-1; a weak D match, TRBD1 (8 bases). The CDR3 spans 13 residues. Trimming pared 6 bases from V and 9 bases from J, leaving 18 bases between. Germline CDR1 and CDR2: SQVTM and ANQGSEA. CDR3 in amino acids: CSVARQGRGEQFF. The CDR3 DNA reads TGCAGCGTCGCCCGACAGGGGAGGGGTGAGCAGTTCTTC.

The sample holds many counts of this clonotype. The chain joins TRBV5-6 to TRBJ2-7, with D hard to call. Trimming removed 1 base from V and 0 bases from J, with 5 bases in between. Germline V gene lookup returns CDR1 SGHDT and CDR2 YYEEEE. CDR3 length: 13 residues. The CDR3 DNA is TGTGCCAGCAGCTTGATGAGCTCCTACGAGCAGTACTTC. Translated: CASSLMSSYEQYF.

In this sample, this clonotype turned up a few times. The chain joins TRBV4-3 to TRBJ2-5; possibly TRBD1 or TRBD2 for D (5 bases each). This CDR3 spans 14 amino acids. With 3 bases removed from V and 1 base from J, the gap between germline ends came to 9 bases. Germline V gives CDR1 LGHNA, CDR2 YSLEER. The CDR3 reads CASSHVRGQETQYF. CDR3 in DNA: TGCGCCAGCAGCCATGTGAGGGGCCAAGAGACCCAGTACTTC.